This TCR beta chain was found in a study of response to subunit inactivated influenza vaccine. One entry per CDR3 protein results from TCRdb running MiXCR on the RT-PCR reads. The sample includes 500,000 to 750,000 distinct CDR3 sequences, 12% to 15% of them seen just once. A remark on this clonotype: Its antigen remains unknown.

Whole-study results and caveats: That few new T cells are recruited by each seasonal influenza vaccination was the authors' suggestion.

This receptor was obtained from a man between 45 and 60 years old who received an inactivated influenza vaccine. Material: PBMCs from blood, obtained less than 13 days after vaccination.

The CDR3 here is CSVEEGRRGTQYF. In DNA form, the CDR3 reads TGCAGCGTTGAAGAGGGGAGGAGGGGGACCCAGTACTTC. The rearrangement uses TRBV29-1 and TRBJ2-5; tentative D call: TRBD2 (6 bases). The V gene's germline CDR1 is SQVTM and CDR2 ANQGSEA. V shed 0 bases and J shed 7 bases, with 12 bases lying between them. CDR3 length: 13 amino acids.